Below are 4 T cell receptor beta chains sequenced from a single sample in a study of long-term antiretroviral therapy in people with HIV. The assay used was immunoSEQ (version v3.0), run at survey level. This table comes from immunoSEQ multiplex PCR, and its TCRdb copy is limited to in-frame clones, with some not included. The sample has 20,000 to 25,000 clones, around 83% seen once. The sequenced sample was unsorted PBMCs, obtained 0.2 years after starting antiretroviral therapy. All receptors derive from a young woman with HIV.

The CDR3 loop is CASSPQGGSYNEQFF. CDR3 sequence (DNA): TGCGCCAGCAGTCCACAGGGGGGCTCCTACAATGAGCAGTTCTTC. The rearrangement links TRBV10-1 to TRBJ2-1; TRBD1 agrees at 8 bases. J gave up 0 bases and V 5 bases, and 3 bases lay outside the gene matches. Germline V CDR1 and CDR2: WNHNN, SYGVQD (reference sequence). This CDR3 region has 15 residues.

The genes are TRBV7-8 and TRBJ2-5; 8 bases are a match to TRBD1. Germline trimming cut 2 bases from V and 5 bases from J; bases unmatched to any gene: 10. This CDR3 has 16 amino acids. CDR1 and CDR2 (germline): SGHVS, FQNEAQ. The CDR3 DNA reads TGTGCCAGCAGCTTATCCACACAGGGGGTGGGGGAGACCCAGTACTTC. Amino acid sequence: CASSLSTQGVGETQYF.

The chain recombines TRBV4-1 with TRBJ2-3; 7 nucleotides match TRBD2. This CDR3 contains 15 residues. V lost 5 bases, J lost 0 bases, and 5 bases stayed unmatched. Germline CDR1 reads MGHRA; CDR2 reads YSYEKL. The chain's CDR3 is CASSEREHSTDTQYF. For the CDR3, the DNA is TGCGCCAGCAGCGAGCGGGAACACAGCACAGATACGCAGTATTTT.

In its sample, this clone was seen a few times. The chain employs TRBV6-5 and TRBJ1-2; perhaps TRBD1 as D (5 bases). Trimming removed 10 bases from V and 6 bases from J, with 12 bases in between. This CDR3 contains 11 residues. Germline V gene data show CDR1 as MNHEY and CDR2 as SVGAGI. The CDR3 here is CATLGGDGYTF. Written as DNA, the CDR3 is TGTGCCACCCTGGGAGGGGATGGCTACACCTTC.